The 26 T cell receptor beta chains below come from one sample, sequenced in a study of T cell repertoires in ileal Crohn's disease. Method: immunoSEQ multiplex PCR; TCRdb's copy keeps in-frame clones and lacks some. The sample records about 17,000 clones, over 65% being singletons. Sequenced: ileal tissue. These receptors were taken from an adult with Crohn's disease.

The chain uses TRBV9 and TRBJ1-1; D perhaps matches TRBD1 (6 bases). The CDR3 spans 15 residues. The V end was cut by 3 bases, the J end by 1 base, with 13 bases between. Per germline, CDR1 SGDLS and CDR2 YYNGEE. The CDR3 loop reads CASSEGVGGNTEAFF. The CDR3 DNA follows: TGTGCCAGCAGCGAGGGGGTAGGGGGGAACACTGAAGCTTTCTTT.

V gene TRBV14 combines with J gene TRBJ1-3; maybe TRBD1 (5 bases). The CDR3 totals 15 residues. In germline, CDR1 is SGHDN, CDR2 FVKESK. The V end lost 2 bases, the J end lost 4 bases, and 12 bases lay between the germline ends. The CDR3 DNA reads TGTGCCAGCAGCCAACAAGGGGCGCGGGGAAACACCATATATTTT. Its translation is CASSQQGARGNTIYF.

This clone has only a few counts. CDR3 amino acids: CASGLGTGGVQPQHF. Written as DNA, the CDR3 is TGTGCTAGTGGTTTGGGAACAGGGGGCGTTCAGCCCCAGCATTTT. V and J are TRBV12-5 and TRBJ1-5; TRBD1 aligns across 9 bases. Trimming removed 1 base from V and 6 bases from J; junction bases left unmatched: 4. Looked up from germline, CDR1 is LGHNT and CDR2 is FRNRAP. This CDR3 has 15 amino acids. The full variable domain, in which reference TRBV12-5 and TRBJ1-5 provide the parts outside the CDR3, is DARVTQTPRHKVTEMGQEVTMRCQPILGHNTVFWYRQTMMQGLELLAYFRNRAPLDDSGMPKDRFSAEMPDATLATLKIQPSEPRDSAVYFCASGLGTGGVQPQHFGDGTRLSIL.

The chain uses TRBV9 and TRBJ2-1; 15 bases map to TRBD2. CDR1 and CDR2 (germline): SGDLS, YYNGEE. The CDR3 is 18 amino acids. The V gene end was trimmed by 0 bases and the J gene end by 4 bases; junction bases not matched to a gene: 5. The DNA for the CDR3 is TGTGCCAGCAGCGTAGAGGGGGGACTAGCGGGGGGATACAATGAGCAGTTCTTC. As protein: CASSVEGGLAGGYNEQFF.

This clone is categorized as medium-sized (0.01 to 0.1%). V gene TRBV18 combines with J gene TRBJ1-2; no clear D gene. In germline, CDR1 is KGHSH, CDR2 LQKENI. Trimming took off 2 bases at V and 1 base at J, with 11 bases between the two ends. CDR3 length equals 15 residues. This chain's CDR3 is CASSPGWSLNYGYTF. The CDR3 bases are TGTGCCAGCTCACCAGGCTGGAGCCTTAACTATGGCTACACCTTC.

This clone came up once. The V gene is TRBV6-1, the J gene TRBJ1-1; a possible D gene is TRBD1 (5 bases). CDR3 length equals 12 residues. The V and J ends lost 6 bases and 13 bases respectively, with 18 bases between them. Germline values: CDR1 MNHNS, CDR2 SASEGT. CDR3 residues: CASSPGEFFGFF. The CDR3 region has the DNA TGTGCCAGCAGCCCGGGGGAGTTCTTCGGTTTCTTT.

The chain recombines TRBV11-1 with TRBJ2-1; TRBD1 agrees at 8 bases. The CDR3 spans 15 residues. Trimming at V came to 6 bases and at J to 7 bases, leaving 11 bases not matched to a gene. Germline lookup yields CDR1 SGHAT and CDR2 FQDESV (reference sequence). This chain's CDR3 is CASSWSHRGSNEQFF. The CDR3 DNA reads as TGTGCCAGCAGTTGGTCTCACAGGGGGTCGAATGAGCAGTTCTTC.

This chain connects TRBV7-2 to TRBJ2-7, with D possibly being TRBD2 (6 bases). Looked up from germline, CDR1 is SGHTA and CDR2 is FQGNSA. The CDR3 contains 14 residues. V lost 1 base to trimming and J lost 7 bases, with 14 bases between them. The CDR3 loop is CASSLVGRGGEQYF. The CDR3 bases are TGTGCCAGCAGCTTAGTAGGGCGGGGCGGGGAGCAGTACTTC. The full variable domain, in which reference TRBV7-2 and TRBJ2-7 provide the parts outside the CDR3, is GAGVSQSPSNKVTEKGKDVELRCDPISGHTALYWYRQSLGQGLEFLIYFQGNSAPDKSGLPSDRFSAERTGGSVSTLTIQRTQQEDSAVYLCASSLVGRGGEQYFGPGTRLTVT.

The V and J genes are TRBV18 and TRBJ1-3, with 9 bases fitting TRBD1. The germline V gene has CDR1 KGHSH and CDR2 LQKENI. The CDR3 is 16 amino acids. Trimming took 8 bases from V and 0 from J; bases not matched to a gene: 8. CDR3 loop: CASGDRGRLSGNTIYF. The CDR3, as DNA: TGTGCCAGCGGAGACAGGGGGAGACTCTCTGGAAACACCATATATTTT. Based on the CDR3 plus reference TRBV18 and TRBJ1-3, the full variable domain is NAGVMQNPRHLVRRRGQEARLRCSPMKGHSHVYWYRQLPEEGLKFMVYLQKENIIDESGMPKERFSAEFPKEGPSILRIQQVVRGDSAAYFCASGDRGRLSGNTIYFGEGSWLTVV.

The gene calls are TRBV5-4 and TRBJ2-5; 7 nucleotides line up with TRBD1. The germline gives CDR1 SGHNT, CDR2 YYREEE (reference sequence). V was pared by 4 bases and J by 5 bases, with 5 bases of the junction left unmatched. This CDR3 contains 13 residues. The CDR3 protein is CASSLDRVETQYF. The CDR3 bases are TGTGCCAGCAGCCTCGACAGGGTTGAGACCCAGTACTTC.

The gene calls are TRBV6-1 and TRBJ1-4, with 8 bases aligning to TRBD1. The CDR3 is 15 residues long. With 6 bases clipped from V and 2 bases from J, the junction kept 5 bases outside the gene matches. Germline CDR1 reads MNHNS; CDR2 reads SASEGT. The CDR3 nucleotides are TGTGCCAGCAGACCGACAGGGGTGACTAATGAAAAACTGTTTTTT. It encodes CASRPTGVTNEKLFF.

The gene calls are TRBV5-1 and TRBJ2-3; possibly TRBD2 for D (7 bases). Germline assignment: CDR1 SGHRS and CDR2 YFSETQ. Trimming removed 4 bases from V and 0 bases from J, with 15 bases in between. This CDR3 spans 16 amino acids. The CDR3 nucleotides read TGCGCCAGCAGCCGCGAGGGGGGGGGCAGCACAGATACGCAGTATTTT. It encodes CASSREGGGSTDTQYF.

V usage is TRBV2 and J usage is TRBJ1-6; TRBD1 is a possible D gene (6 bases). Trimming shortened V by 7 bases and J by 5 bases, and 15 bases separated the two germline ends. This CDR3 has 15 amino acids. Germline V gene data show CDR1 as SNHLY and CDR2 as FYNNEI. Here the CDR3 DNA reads TGTGCCAGCACTCGTACAGGGAGCCATAATTCACCCCTCCACTTT. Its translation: CASTRTGSHNSPLHF.

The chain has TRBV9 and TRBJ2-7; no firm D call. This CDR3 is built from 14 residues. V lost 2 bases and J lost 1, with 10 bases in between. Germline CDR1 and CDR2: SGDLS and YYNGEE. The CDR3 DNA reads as TGTGCCAGCAGCGTGGGCAGGTCTTCCTACGAGCAGTACTTC. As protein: CASSVGRSSYEQYF.

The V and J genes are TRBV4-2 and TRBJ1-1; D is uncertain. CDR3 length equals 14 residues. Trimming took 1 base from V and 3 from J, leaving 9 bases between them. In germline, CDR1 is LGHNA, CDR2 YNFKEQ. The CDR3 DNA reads TGTGCCAGCAGCCAAGCTGGCCGGGACACTGAAGCTTTCTTT. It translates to CASSQAGRDTEAFF.

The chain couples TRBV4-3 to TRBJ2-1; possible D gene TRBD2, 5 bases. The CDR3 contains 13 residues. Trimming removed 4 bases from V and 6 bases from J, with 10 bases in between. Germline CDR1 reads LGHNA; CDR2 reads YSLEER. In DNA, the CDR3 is TGCGCCAGCAGCCGGTGGGAGTCCAATGAGCAGTTCTTC. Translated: CASSRWESNEQFF.

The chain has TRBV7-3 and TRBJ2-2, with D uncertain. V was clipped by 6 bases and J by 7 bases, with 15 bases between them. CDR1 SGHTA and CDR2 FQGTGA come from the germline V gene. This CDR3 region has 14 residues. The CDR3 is CASSQNRLYGELFF. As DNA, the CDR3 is TGTGCCAGCAGTCAAAATCGACTGTACGGGGAGCTGTTTTTT.

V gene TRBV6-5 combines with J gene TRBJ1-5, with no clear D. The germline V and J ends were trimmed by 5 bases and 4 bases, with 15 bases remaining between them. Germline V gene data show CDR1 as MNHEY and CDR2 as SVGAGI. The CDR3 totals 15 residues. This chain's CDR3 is CASSLDPGGNQPQHF. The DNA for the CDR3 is TGTGCCAGCAGTCTCGATCCGGGAGGAAATCAGCCCCAGCATTTT.

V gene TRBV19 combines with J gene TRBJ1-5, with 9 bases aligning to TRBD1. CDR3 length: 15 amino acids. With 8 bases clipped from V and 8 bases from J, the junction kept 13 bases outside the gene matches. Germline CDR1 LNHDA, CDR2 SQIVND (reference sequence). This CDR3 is CASAPHRGPTEPQHF. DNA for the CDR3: TGTGCCAGTGCCCCCCACAGGGGGCCAACGGAGCCCCAGCATTTT.

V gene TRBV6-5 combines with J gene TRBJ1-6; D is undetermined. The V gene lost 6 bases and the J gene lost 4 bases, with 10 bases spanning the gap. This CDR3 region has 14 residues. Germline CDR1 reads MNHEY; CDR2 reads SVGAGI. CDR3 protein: CASSSRTYNSPLHF. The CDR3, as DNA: TGTGCCAGCAGCTCAAGGACTTATAATTCACCCCTCCACTTT.

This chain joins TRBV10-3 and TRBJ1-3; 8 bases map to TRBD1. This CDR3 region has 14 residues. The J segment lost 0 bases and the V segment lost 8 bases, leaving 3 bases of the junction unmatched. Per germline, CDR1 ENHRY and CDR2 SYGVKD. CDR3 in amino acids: CAIGTGNSGNTIYF. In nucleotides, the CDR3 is TGTGCCATCGGGACAGGCAACTCTGGAAACACCATATATTTT.

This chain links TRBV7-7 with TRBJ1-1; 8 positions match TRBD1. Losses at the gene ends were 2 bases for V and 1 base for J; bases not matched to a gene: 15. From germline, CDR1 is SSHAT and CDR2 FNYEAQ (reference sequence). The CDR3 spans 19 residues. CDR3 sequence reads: CASSLLLRGQEPKNTEAFF. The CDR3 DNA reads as TGTGCCAGCAGCTTACTCCTCCGGGGACAGGAGCCCAAGAACACTGAAGCTTTCTTT.

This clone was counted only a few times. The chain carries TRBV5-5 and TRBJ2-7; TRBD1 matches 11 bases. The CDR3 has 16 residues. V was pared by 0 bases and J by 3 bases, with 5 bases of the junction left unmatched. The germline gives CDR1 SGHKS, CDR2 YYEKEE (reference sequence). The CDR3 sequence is CASSLAWGQGDYEQYF. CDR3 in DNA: TGTGCCAGCAGCTTGGCATGGGGACAGGGGGACTACGAGCAGTACTTC. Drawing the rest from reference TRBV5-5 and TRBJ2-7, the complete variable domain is DAGVTQSPTHLIKTRGQQVTLRCSPISGHKSVSWYQQVLGQGPQFIFQYYEKEERGRGNFPDRFSARQFPNYSSELNVNALLLGDSALYLCASSLAWGQGDYEQYFGPGTRLTVT.

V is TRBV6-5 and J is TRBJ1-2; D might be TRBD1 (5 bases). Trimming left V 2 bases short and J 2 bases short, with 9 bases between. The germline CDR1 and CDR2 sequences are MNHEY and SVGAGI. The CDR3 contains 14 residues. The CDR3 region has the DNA TGTGCCAGCAGTTACAGGGGCAAGAACTATGGCTACACCTTC. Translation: CASSYRGKNYGYTF.

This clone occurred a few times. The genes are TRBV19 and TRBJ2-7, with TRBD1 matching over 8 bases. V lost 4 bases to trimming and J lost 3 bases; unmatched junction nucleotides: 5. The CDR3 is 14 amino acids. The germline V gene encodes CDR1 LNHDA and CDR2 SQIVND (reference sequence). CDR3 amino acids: CASSTRQGRYEQYF. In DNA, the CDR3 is TGTGCCAGTAGTACACGACAGGGGCGCTACGAGCAGTACTTC.

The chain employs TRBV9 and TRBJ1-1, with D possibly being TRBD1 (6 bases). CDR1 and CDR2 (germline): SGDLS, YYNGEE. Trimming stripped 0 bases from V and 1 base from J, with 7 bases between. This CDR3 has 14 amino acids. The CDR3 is CASSVAGQNTEAFF. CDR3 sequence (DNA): TGTGCCAGCAGCGTAGCGGGACAGAACACTGAAGCTTTCTTT.